A selection of T cell receptor beta chains follows, all from one sample in a study of T cell responses to AZD1222 COVID-19 vaccine. Libraries were prepared by immunoSEQ multiplex PCR; TCRdb keeps only in-frame clonotypes and omits some of them. The data contain roughly 150,000 clones, around 90% of them singletons. The material was peripheral blood, obtained 28 days after the second AZD1222 dose. The receptors were gathered from an adult who received the AZD1222 COVID-19 vaccine. The CDR3 runs from the conserved cysteine through the conserved F or W. A D gene is named only where the DNA matches it firmly. The size field is filled for only some rows; it gives once, few, many or a size class.

clone_size	v_call	j_call	d_call	cdr3_aa	cdr3_nt
.	TRBV3-1/TRBV3-2	TRBJ1-5	.	CASSPGANNQPQHF	TGTGCCAGCAGCCCCGGGGCAAATAATCAGCCCCAGCATTTT
.	TRBV19	TRBJ1-2	.	CASNAGVTNGYTF	TGTGCCAGTAACGCAGGGGTAACCAATGGCTACACCTTC
.	TRBV9	TRBJ1-2	.	CASSVDRTAAYGYTF	TGTGCCAGCAGCGTAGATCGGACAGCAGCCTATGGCTACACCTTC
.	TRBV3-1/TRBV3-2	TRBJ2-7	.	CASGGTVTYEQYF	TGTGCCAGCGGCGGGACAGTCACCTACGAGCAGTACTTC
.	TRBV7-9	TRBJ1-1	.	CASTIPLNTEAFF	TGTGCCAGCACCATTCCTCTGAACACTGAAGCTTTCTTT
.	TRBV6-5	TRBJ1-2	.	CASSYGPNYGYTF	TGTGCCAGCAGTTACGGCCCTAACTATGGCTACACCTTC
.	TRBV5-1	TRBJ2-7	TRBD1	CASSFRQGARHEQYF	TGCGCCAGCAGCTTTCGACAGGGGGCGAGGCACGAGCAGTACTTC
.	TRBV13	TRBJ2-7	.	CASSWGRSSYEQYF	TGTGCCAGCAGCTGGGGGCGCAGCTCCTACGAGCAGTACTTC
once	TRBV7-2	TRBJ2-1	.	CASSSRWAVSYNEQFF	TGTGCCAGCAGCTCACGTTGGGCAGTTAGTTACAATGAGCAGTTCTTC
.	TRBV4-1	TRBJ2-3	TRBD1	CASSQGTGHTDTQYF	TGCGCCAGCAGCCAAGGGACAGGGCACACAGATACGCAGTATTTT
.	TRBV11-2	TRBJ1-1	.	CASRWSDTEAFF	TGTGCCAGCAGGTGGAGTGACACTGAAGCTTTCTTT
.	TRBV4-2	TRBJ2-1	TRBD2	CASSPQEGTSGLFAYNEQFF	TGTGCCAGCAGCCCGCAGGAGGGGACTAGCGGACTTTTTGCCTACAATGAGCAGTTCTTC
.	TRBV12-5	TRBJ1-5	.	CASGLVPGQGNQPQHF	TGTGCTAGTGGTTTGGTACCCGGACAAGGCAATCAGCCCCAGCATTTT
.	TRBV2	TRBJ1-2	TRBD1	CASSAPDRGPDGYTF	TGTGCCAGCAGTGCCCCCGACAGGGGGCCGGATGGCTACACCTTC
.	TRBV29-1	TRBJ2-3	TRBD2	CSDGTSGTDTQYF	TGCAGCGACGGGACTAGCGGCACAGATACGCAGTATTTT
.	TRBV7-8	TRBJ2-6	.	CASSSAWRASGANVLTF	TGTGCCAGCAGCTCGGCTTGGAGGGCCTCTGGGGCCAACGTCCTGACTTTC
.	TRBV29-1	TRBJ1-2	.	CSVDHRNYGYTF	TGCAGCGTTGATCACAGGAACTATGGCTACACCTTC
.	TRBV3-1/TRBV3-2	TRBJ2-1	TRBD2	CASSQRTSGGLGYNEQFF	TGTGCCAGCAGCCAAAGGACTAGCGGGGGTTTGGGCTACAATGAGCAGTTCTTC
.	TRBV4-1	TRBJ2-1	.	CASSHTGTEQFF	TGCGCCAGCAGCCACACAGGGACTGAGCAGTTCTTC
.	TRBV7-9	TRBJ2-2	TRBD1	CASSQGQTNTGELFF	TGTGCCAGCAGCCAGGGACAGACTAACACCGGGGAGCTGTTTTTT
.	TRBV5-1	TRBJ2-2	TRBD1	CASSGRTGTTGELFF	TGCGCCAGCAGCGGACGGACAGGGACCACCGGGGAGCTGTTTTTT
.	TRBV6-6	TRBJ1-1	TRBD1	CASSTRRDSEAFF	TGTGCCAGCAGTACCCGCCGGGACAGTGAAGCTTTCTTT
.	TRBV27	TRBJ2-1	.	CASSDPGAFNEQFF	TGTGCCAGCAGTGACCCCGGGGCATTCAATGAGCAGTTCTTC
.	TRBV18	TRBJ1-4	.	CASSLAPKHEKLFF	TGTGCCAGCTCACTCGCCCCCAAGCATGAAAAACTGTTTTTT
.	TRBV5-4	TRBJ2-1	.	CASSPRTEFLVNEQFF	TGTGCCAGCAGCCCAAGGACGGAGTTTCTTGTAAATGAGCAGTTCTTC
.	TRBV5-6	TRBJ2-2	.	CASLPRGRGTGELFF	TGTGCCAGCCTCCCAAGGGGAAGGGGCACCGGGGAGCTGTTTTTT
once	TRBV5-6	TRBJ1-2	TRBD1	CASSVRGPGYTF	TGTGCCAGCAGCGTAAGGGGGCCTGGCTACACCTTC
.	TRBV3-1/TRBV3-2	TRBJ2-7	TRBD1	CASSKDRDYEQYF	TGTGCCAGCAGCAAGGACAGGGACTACGAGCAGTACTTC
.	TRBV27	TRBJ2-7	TRBD1	CASSFLGGQETSYEQYF	TGTGCCAGCAGCTTCCTTGGGGGACAGGAGACCTCCTACGAGCAGTACTTC